The T cell receptor (beta chain) described here comes from a study of shared clonotypes between healthy human individuals. Findings and limits, study-wide: Generation of non-shared clonotypes was less probable than generation of clonotypes shared by all four donors. Naive subsets generally exceeded memory subsets in estimated richness.

The data were produced by immunoSEQ multiplex PCR, yet TCRdb's version contains in-frame clones alone and is incomplete. The data hold about a million clones, with approximately 75% observed a single time. The V gene's germline CDR1 is MGHRA and CDR2 YSYEKL. The CDR3 covers 15 residues. As concerns this clone: Its antigen is undetermined. An end of the junction differs from the germline gene, which may be a read error.

The chain has TRBV4-1 and TRBJ2-2; D is unclear. Input material: memory CD4+ T cells from PBMCs. Subset noted: CD45RA-negative fraction. The TCR originated in a man aged 18 to 29 in good health. Some clones in this sample may be carry-over from other donors' samples. In DNA form, the CDR3 reads TGTGCCAGCAGCCAGGTCAGCGCGAACACCGGGGAGCTGTTTTTT. Protein sequence: CASSQVSANTGELFF.